Detailed here is one T cell receptor beta chain. The data belong to a study of shared clonotypes between healthy human individuals. Generated by immunoSEQ multiplex PCR, the TCRdb table keeps only in-frame clones and is missing some. The sample includes over 2 million clones, 90% to 95% of them seen just once. What was sequenced was naive CD4+ T cells sorted from blood. Documented subset: CD45RA+ positively selected. The clonotype comes from a man aged 18 to 29 in good health.

DNA for the CDR3: TGTGCCTGGACTCGAGGGCAAAATACGCAGTATTTT. Its protein is CAWTRGQNTQYF. The chain employs TRBV30 and TRBJ2-3, with D possibly TRBD2 on 5 matching bases. Germline loops: CDR1 GTSNPN, CDR2 SVGIG (reference sequence). V was trimmed by 4 bases and J by 7 bases, leaving 12 bases between them. The CDR3 length is 12 residues.